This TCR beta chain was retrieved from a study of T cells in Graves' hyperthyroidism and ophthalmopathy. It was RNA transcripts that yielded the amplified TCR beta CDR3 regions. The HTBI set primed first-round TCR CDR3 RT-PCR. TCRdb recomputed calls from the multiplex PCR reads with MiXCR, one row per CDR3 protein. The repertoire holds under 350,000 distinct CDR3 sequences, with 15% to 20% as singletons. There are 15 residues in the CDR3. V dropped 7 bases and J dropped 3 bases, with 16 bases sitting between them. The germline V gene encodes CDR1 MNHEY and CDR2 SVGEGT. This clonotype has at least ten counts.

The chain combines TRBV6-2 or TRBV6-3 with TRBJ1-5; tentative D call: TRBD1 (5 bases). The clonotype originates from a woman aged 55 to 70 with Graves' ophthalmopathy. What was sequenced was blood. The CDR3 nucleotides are TGTGCCAGCACCTTAAGGGGTTCTGACAATCAGCCCCAGCATTTT. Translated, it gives CASTLRGSDNQPQHF.